This T cell receptor (beta chain) stems from a study of early T cells in non-severe SARS-CoV-2 infection. The study, taken as a whole, reports: In VDJdb matching, anti-spike CD8 responses were favored while private and CD4 specificities went missing.

The germline V gene has CDR1 DFQATT and CDR2 SNEGSKA (reference sequence). V dropped 5 bases and J dropped 11 bases, with 15 bases sitting between them. The CDR3 is 11 amino acids. Individual cDNA molecules were tagged with unique molecular identifiers, the study reported. Via MiXCR, TCRdb re-called the 5' RACE reads, giving one row per CDR3 protein. This sample has around 100,000 distinct CDR3 sequences, with approximately 16% found just once. This clonotype occurred a few times. No antigen is known for it. The V and J genes are TRBV20-1 and TRBJ1-1; D is ambiguous. Sequencing was performed on whole blood. This clonotype was obtained from an adult who was a healthcare worker with PCR-confirmed SARS-CoV-2 infection or an uninfected control (not recorded which). In DNA form, the CDR3 reads TGCAGTGCTTGGAACCTGCCGGGGGCTTTCTTT. This codes for CSAWNLPGAFF.